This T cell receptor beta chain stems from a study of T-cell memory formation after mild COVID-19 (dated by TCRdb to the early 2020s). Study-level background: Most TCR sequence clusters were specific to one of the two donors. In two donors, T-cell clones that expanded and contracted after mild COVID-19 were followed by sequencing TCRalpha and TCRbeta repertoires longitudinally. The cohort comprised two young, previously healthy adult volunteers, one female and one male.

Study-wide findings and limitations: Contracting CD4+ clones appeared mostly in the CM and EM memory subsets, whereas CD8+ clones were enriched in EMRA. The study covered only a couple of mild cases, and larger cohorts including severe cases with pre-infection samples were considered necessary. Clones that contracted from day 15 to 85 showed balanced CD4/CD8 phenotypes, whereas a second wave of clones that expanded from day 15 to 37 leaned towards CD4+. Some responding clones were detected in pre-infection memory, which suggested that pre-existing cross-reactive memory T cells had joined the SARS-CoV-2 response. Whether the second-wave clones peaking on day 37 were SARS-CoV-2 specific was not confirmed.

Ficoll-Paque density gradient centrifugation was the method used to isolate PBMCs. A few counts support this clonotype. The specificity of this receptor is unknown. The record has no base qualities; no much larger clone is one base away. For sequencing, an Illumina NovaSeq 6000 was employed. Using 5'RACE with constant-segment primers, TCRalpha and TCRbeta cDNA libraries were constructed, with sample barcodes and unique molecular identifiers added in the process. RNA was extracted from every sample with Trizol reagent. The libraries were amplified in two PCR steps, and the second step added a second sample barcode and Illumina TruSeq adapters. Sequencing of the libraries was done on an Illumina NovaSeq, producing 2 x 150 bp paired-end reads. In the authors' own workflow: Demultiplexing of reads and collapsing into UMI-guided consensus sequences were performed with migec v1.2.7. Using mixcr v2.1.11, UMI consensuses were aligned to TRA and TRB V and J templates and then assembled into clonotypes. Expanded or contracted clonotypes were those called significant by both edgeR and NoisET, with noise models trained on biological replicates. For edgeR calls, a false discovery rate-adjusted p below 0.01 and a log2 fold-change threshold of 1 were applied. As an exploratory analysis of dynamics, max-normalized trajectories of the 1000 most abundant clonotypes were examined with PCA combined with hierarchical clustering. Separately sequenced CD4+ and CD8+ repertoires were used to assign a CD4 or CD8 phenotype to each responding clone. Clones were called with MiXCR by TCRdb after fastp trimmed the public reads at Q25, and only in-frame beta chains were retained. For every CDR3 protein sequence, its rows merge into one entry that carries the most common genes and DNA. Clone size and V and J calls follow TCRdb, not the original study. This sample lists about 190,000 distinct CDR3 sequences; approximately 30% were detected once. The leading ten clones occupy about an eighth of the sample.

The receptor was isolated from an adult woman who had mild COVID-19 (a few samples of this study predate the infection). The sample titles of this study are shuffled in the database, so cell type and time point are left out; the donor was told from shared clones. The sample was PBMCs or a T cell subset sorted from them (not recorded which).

The CDR3 corresponds to CASRSRGRGEIEAFF. In nucleotide form, the sequence is TGTGCAAGTCGCTCGAGAGGCCGAGGGGAGATTGAAGCTTTCTTT. Recombination linked TRBV12-2 to TRBJ1-1; the DNA was not compared with TRBD1, the D call given in the table. TRBV12-2 constitutes a pseudogene. The CDR3 runs 15 residues from the cysteine to the phenylalanine. CDR3 DNA only is kept here, 45 bases in frame from base 1.